The 11 T cell receptor beta chains below were found in one sample sequenced in a study of CD8 T cells in ankylosing spondylitis. TCRdb called the 5' RACE reads again in MiXCR, with one record for every CDR3 protein. Here the sample spans 200,000 or so distinct CDR3 sequences, around a sixth being singletons. The sequencing input was blood, either unsorted or a sorted T cell fraction (not recorded which). The receptors were gathered from a male donor aged 10-35 years with ankylosing spondylitis or in good health (not recorded which).

This clonotype was recorded many times. The V and J genes are TRBV4-3 and TRBJ2-7, with TRBD1 identical over 8 bases. Germline lookup yields CDR1 LGHNA and CDR2 YSLEER. V lost 1 base, J lost 6 bases, and 11 bases stayed unmatched. This CDR3 has 16 residues. This CDR3 reads CASSQGQGRKLLEQYF. Here the CDR3 DNA reads TGCGCCAGCAGCCAAGGACAGGGGAGGAAGTTACTCGAGCAGTACTTC.

This clonotype was counted ten times or more. This rearrangement joins TRBV20-1 to TRBJ2-7, with 9 nucleotides matching TRBD1. CDR1 is DFQATT, CDR2 SNEGSKA, per germline (reference sequence). CDR3 length equals 14 residues. The junction had 5 bases not matched to a gene; V was cut back by 3 bases and J by 2 bases. The CDR3 reads CSASRGTGPYEQYF. The CDR3 region has the DNA TGCAGTGCTAGCCGCGGGACAGGGCCCTACGAGCAGTACTTC.

This clonotype was counted at least ten times. The chain is built from TRBV7-7 and TRBJ2-3; D is perhaps TRBD2 (5 bases). The CDR3 contains 15 residues. Germline assignment: CDR1 SSHAT and CDR2 FNYEAQ (reference sequence). V lost 3 bases to trimming and J lost 6 bases, with 16 bases between them. This CDR3 reads CASSLSGPPGDTQYF. CDR3 nucleotides: TGTGCCAGCAGCTTGAGCGGACCCCCGGGGGATACGCAGTATTTT.

This clonotype was detected a few times. The J gene is TRBJ2-1, the V gene TRBV20-1; either TRBD1 or TRBD2 may supply D (5 bases each). Germline assignment: CDR1 DFQATT and CDR2 SNEGSKA (reference sequence). The V and J ends lost 3 bases and 3 bases respectively, with 15 bases between them. CDR3 length: 15 residues. The CDR3 reads CSARGLEGNYNEQFF. The CDR3, as DNA: TGCAGTGCTAGGGGGCTAGAGGGGAACTACAATGAGCAGTTCTTC.

This clonotype was seen at least ten times. This chain links TRBV3-1 with TRBJ2-2, with 8 nucleotides matching TRBD1. Germline V lookup: CDR1 LGHDT, CDR2 YNNKEL (reference sequence). The CDR3 consists of 17 residues. Trimming at V came to 5 bases and at J to 1 base, leaving 9 bases not matched to a gene. The CDR3 DNA follows: TGTGCCAGCAGCTTACACCGACAGGGGAGGAACACCGGGGAGCTGTTTTTT. This codes for CASSLHRQGRNTGELFF.

This rearrangement joins TRBV25-1 to TRBJ2-1; TRBD1 might be the D (6 bases). Per the germline V gene, CDR1 is MGHDK and CDR2 is SYGVNS. This CDR3 region has 16 residues. V lost 9 bases to trimming and J lost 4 bases, with 22 bases between them. Written as DNA, the CDR3 is TGTGCCAGTTCGGACAGTAACAAACTTACATACAATGAGCAGTTCTTC. Translating it yields CASSDSNKLTYNEQFF.

This clonotype has at least ten counts. This chain links TRBV5-1 with TRBJ2-2; D may be TRBD1 (5 bases). V was clipped by 0 bases and J by 2 bases, with 11 bases between them. The CDR3 length is 16 residues. CDR1 is SGHRS, CDR2 YFSETQ, per germline. The CDR3 DNA is TGCGCCAGCAGCTTGGGGCGACAGATTAACACCGGGGAGCTGTTTTTT. Amino acid sequence: CASSLGRQINTGELFF.

This clonotype was recorded at least ten times. The CDR3 sequence: CASSPGQGNTEAFF. CDR3 DNA sequence: TGTGCCAGCAGCCCGGGACAGGGGAACACTGAAGCTTTCTTT. The chain has TRBV7-3 and TRBJ1-1; TRBD1 agrees at 9 bases. The CDR3 is made up of 14 amino acids. Germline lookup yields CDR1 SGHTA and CDR2 FQGTGA. V was clipped by 5 bases and J by 1 base; unmatched bases: 2.

This clonotype has a handful of counts. The rearrangement links TRBV4-3 to TRBJ2-1; no clear D gene. The CDR3 loop spans 15 amino acids. V was pared by 0 bases and J by 6 bases, with 12 bases between. CDR1 and CDR2 from the germline V gene are LGHNA and YSLEER. The CDR3 loop is CASSQDRFLANEQFF. The CDR3 bases are TGCGCCAGCAGCCAAGATCGCTTCTTAGCCAATGAGCAGTTCTTC.

This clonotype was seen many times. V and J are TRBV20-1 and TRBJ2-1; D gene unclear. CDR3 length: 15 residues. The ends were cut back, 0 bases at V and 4 bases at J, with 13 bases in the middle. Germline assignment: CDR1 DFQATT and CDR2 SNEGSKA (reference sequence). CDR3 sequence reads: CSARDVADNYNEQFF. DNA of the CDR3: TGCAGTGCTAGAGATGTAGCAGATAATTACAATGAGCAGTTCTTC.

The chain carries TRBV24-1 and TRBJ2-7, with D possibly TRBD1 on 6 matching bases. Germline V lookup: CDR1 KGHDR, CDR2 SFDVKD. This CDR3 is 12 amino acids long. The V end lost 4 bases, the J end lost 6 bases, and 9 bases lay between the germline ends. CDR3 protein: CATSDVGGEQYF. CDR3 in DNA: TGTGCCACCAGTGACGTAGGGGGCGAGCAGTACTTC.